This T cell receptor beta chain was sequenced during a study of identical twins. The table lists this clonotype with many counts. What it binds is unknown. V shed 4 bases and J shed 6 bases, with 9 bases lying between them. The CDR3 length is 11 residues. CDR1 is SQVTM and CDR2 is ANQGSEA in the germline V gene. Findings of the study overall: Cord blood beta clonotypes that were abundant carried fewer insertions, and memory repertoires showed no such trend.

Template switching supplied a universal primer site; unique molecular identifiers were carried on the cDNA. TCRdb independently ran MiXCR on the 5' RACE reads; one entry per CDR3 protein. The sample carries around 220,000 distinct CDR3 sequences, about 14% recorded once. The sequence was collected from a woman aged 18-30 years in good health. The chain couples TRBV29-1 to TRBJ1-2, with D possibly matching TRBD1 (6 bases). Sequencing input: memory (CD45RO+) T cells sorted from blood. The CDR3 here is CSVGQVDGYTF. In DNA form, the CDR3 reads TGCAGCGTTGGACAGGTGGATGGCTACACCTTC.